This record concerns one TCR beta chain sequence. The CDR3 extends over 14 amino acids. The germline V gene encodes CDR1 SEHNR and CDR2 FQNEAQ (reference sequence). V was trimmed by 1 base and J by 7 bases, leaving 13 bases between them. Using immunoSEQ multiplex PCR, the repertoire was profiled, and TCRdb retains in-frame clones only, with some absent. In the table there are some 140,000 clones, about 93% of which are singletons. This sample was taken from a study of OX40 agonist ivuxolimab in advanced cancers. The wider study: The study gave patients intravenous ivuxolimab at 0.01 to 10 mg/kg every 2 weeks.

This sequence was found in an adult with an advanced solid tumor such as melanoma, head and neck, liver or kidney cancer. Source: CD4+ or CD8+ T cells sorted from blood, taken in a trial of the OX40 agonist ivuxolimab. The chain links TRBV7-9 to TRBJ1-2, with D hard to call. The CDR3 reads CASSLGWSDSGYTF. In DNA, the CDR3 is TGTGCCAGCAGCTTAGGCTGGTCGGATTCTGGCTACACCTTC. Variable domain in full (rest from reference TRBV7-9 and TRBJ1-2): DTGVSQNPRHKITKRGQNVTFRCDPISEHNRLYWYRQTLGQGPEFLTYFQNEAQLEKSRLLSDRFSAERPKGSFSTLEIQRTEQGDSAMYLCASSLGWSDSGYTFGSGTRLTVV.